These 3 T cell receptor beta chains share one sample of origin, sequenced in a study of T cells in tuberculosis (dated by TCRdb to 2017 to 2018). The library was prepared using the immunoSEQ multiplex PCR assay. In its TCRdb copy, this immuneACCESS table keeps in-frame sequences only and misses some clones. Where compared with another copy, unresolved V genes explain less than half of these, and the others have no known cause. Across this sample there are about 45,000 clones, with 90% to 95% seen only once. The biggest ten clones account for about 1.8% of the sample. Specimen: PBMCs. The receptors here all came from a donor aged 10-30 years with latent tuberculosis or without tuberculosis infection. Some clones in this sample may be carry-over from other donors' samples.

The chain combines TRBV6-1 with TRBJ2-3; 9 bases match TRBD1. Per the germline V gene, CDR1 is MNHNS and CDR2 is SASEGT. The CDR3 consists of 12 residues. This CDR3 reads CAGQGLWDTQYF. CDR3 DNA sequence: TGTGCTGGACAGGGGTTATGGGATACGCAGTATTTT.

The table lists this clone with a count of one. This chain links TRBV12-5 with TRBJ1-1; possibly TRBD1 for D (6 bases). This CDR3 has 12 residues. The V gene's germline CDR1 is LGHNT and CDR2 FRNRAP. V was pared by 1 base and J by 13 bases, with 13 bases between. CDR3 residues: CASGLGGLADFF. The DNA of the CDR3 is TGTGCTAGTGGTTTGGGGGGGCTGGCGGATTTCTTT.

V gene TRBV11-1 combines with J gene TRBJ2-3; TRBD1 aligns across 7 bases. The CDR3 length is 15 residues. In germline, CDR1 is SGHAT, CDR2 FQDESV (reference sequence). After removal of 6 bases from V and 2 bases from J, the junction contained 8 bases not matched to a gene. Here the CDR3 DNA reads TGTGCCAGCAGTTACGGACAGGCTTTCACAGATACGCAGTATTTT. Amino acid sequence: CASSYGQAFTDTQYF.